The clone carrying this TCR beta chain came up once. Profiling relied on immunoSEQ multiplex PCR, and the TCRdb table lists in-frame clones only, not all of them. This sample has tens of thousands of clones; around 93% occur once, and the top ten carry about 0.26%. This entry comes from a study of technical replicates of blood from a handful of donors. Per germline, CDR1 MNHNY and CDR2 SVGAGI (reference sequence). The CDR3 has 15 residues. V lost 5 bases, J lost 4 bases, and 18 bases lay in between. Sequencing input: T cells isolated from PBMCs. The chain recombines TRBV6-6 with TRBJ2-7; a possible D gene is TRBD2 (7 bases). The receptor was isolated from a human donor in good health. CDR3 sequence (DNA): TGTGCCAGCAGTGGTTGGGGGGGCCACGAGTACGAGCAGTACTTC. Residues: CASSGWGGHEYEQYF.